This TCR beta chain was identified during a study of cytomegalovirus exposure and HLA in healthy donors. The data were produced by immunoSEQ multiplex PCR, yet TCRdb's version contains in-frame clones alone and is incomplete. The table shows roughly 300,000 clones, with approximately 90% occurring only once. V dropped 3 bases and J dropped 1 base, with 6 bases sitting between them. The CDR3 is made up of 13 amino acids. CDR1 SEHNR and CDR2 FQNEAQ come from the germline V gene (reference sequence). This clonotype was obtained from a woman aged 18-29 years in good health and CMV-seronegative. Sample: PBMCs. V gene TRBV7-9 combines with J gene TRBJ2-5; D is unclear. In nucleotides, the CDR3 is TGTGCCAGCAGCTTCTTTTCCCAAGAGACCCAGTACTTC. The encoded protein is CASSFFSQETQYF.